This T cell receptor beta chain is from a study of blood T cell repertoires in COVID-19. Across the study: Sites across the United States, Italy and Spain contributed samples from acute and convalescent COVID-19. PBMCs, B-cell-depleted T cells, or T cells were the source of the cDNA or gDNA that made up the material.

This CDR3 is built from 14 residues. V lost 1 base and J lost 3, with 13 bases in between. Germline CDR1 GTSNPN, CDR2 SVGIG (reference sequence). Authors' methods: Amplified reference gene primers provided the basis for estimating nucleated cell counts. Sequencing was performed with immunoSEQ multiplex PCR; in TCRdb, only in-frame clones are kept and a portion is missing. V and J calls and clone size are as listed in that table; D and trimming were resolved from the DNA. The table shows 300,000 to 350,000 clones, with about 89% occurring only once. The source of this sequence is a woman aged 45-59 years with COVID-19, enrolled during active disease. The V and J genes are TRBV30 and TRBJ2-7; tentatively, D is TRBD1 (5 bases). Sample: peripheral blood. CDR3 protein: CAWSAPGNLYEQYF. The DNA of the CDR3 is TGTGCCTGGAGTGCCCCAGGGAATCTCTACGAGCAGTACTTC. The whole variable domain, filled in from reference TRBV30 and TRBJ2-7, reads SQTIHQWPATLVQPVGSPLSLECTVEGTSNPNLYWYRQAAGRGLQLLFYSVGIGQISSEVPQNLSASRPQDRQFILSSKKLLLSDSGFYLCAWSAPGNLYEQYFGPGTRLTVT.